These 24 T cell receptor beta chains originate from one sample sequenced in a study of human T cells and chemical hapten exposure. Each CDR3 protein is one row after TCRdb ran MiXCR on the RACE reads. The sample includes around 260,000 distinct CDR3 sequences, approximately 8.4% of them seen just once. Stated time point: pre-sensitization, week 0. Treatment in this sample: therapeutic diphenylcyclopropenone sensitization with weekly scalp DPC. Source: whole blood, taken in connection with sensitization to the hapten diphenylcyclopropenone (DPC). Receptors originate from a woman in her 40s with alopecia areata. Some clones in this sample may be carry-over from other donors' samples.

This clonotype was seen at least ten times. The chain recombines TRBV6-5 with TRBJ1-5; D gene unclear. Germline assignment: CDR1 MNHEY and CDR2 SVGAGI. With 8 bases removed from V and 8 bases from J, the gap between germline ends came to 10 bases. The CDR3 runs 11 residues. The CDR3 nucleotides are TGTGCCAGCCTCCCCGGGGAGCCCCAGCATTTT. It encodes CASLPGEPQHF.

The chain is built from TRBV6-2 or TRBV6-3 and TRBJ1-1; 8 positions match TRBD1. Germline CDR1 and CDR2: MNHEY and SVGEGT. This CDR3 contains 14 residues. Unmatched junction bases numbered 3, after V lost 4 bases and J lost 2 bases. The CDR3 protein is CASSSTGANTEAFF. The CDR3 DNA sequence: TGTGCCAGCAGTTCGACAGGGGCCAACACTGAAGCTTTCTTT.

The V and J genes are TRBV20-1 and TRBJ2-7; the match to TRBD1 covers 8 bases. The CDR3 contains 14 residues. The germline gives CDR1 DFQATT, CDR2 SNEGSKA (reference sequence). With 3 bases clipped from V and 4 bases from J, the junction kept 8 bases outside the gene matches. CDR3 in amino acids: CSASNPQGAYEQYF. As DNA, the CDR3 is TGCAGTGCTAGTAATCCCCAGGGGGCTTACGAGCAGTACTTC.

In its sample, this clonotype was seen a few times. J is TRBJ1-2 and V is TRBV7-6; D not certain. Germline V CDR1 and CDR2: SGHVS, FNYEAQ. The CDR3 covers 12 residues. The ends were cut back, 1 base at V and 8 bases at J, with 8 bases in the middle. For the CDR3, the DNA is TGTGCCAGCAGCTTAGACAAAACCGGCTACACCTTC. Translation gives CASSLDKTGYTF.

This clonotype was counted only a few times. This chain joins TRBV5-1 and TRBJ2-7; 7 bases match TRBD2. The CDR3 has 12 residues. V lost 6 bases, J lost 4 bases, and 4 bases stayed unmatched. CDR1 and CDR2 from the germline V gene are SGHRS and YFSETQ. The CDR3 DNA follows: TGCGCCAGCACCCTGGGGGGGTACGAGCAGTACTTC. Translating it yields CASTLGGYEQYF.

The rearrangement joins TRBV28 to TRBJ1-2, with 7 bases lining up with TRBD1. The CDR3 totals 15 residues. The germline V gene encodes CDR1 MDHEN and CDR2 SYDVKM. V trimming: 3 bases; J trimming: 2 bases; junction bases outside the gene matches: 6. The CDR3 here is CASSLVQGGNYGYTF. The CDR3 nucleotides are TGTGCCAGCAGTTTGGTCCAGGGGGGGAACTATGGCTACACCTTC.

In this sample, this clonotype turned up a few times. The CDR3 DNA reads as TGCAGCGTTGAAGATCGCGGTAGCGAGAGCTCCTACGAGCAGTACTTC. Translated: CSVEDRGSESSYEQYF. The rearrangement links TRBV29-1 to TRBJ2-7, with TRBD2 as a possible D gene (5 bases). This CDR3 is 16 amino acids long. Germline lookup yields CDR1 SQVTM and CDR2 ANQGSEA. The V and J ends lost 0 bases and 0 bases respectively, with 15 bases between them.

The table lists this clonotype with a few counts. The chain links TRBV7-3 to TRBJ2-1; D might be TRBD1 or TRBD2, each matching 5 bases. V lost 5 bases and J lost 6, with 11 bases in between. Looked up from germline, CDR1 is SGHTA and CDR2 is FQGTGA. This CDR3 comprises 13 residues. The CDR3 DNA reads TGTGCCAGCAGCCCGCCCGGGGCCAATGAGCAGTTCTTC. Amino acids: CASSPPGANEQFF.

J is TRBJ2-2 and V is TRBV5-1; D remains ambiguous. The germline V and J ends were trimmed by 0 bases and 3 bases, with 9 bases remaining between them. The CDR3 covers 15 residues. Germline V gene sequence: CDR1 SGHRS, CDR2 YFSETQ. The CDR3 is CASSLDLGYTGELFF. The CDR3 DNA is TGCGCCAGCAGCTTGGATCTGGGGTACACCGGGGAGCTGTTTTTT.

J is TRBJ2-1 and V is TRBV29-1, with TRBD1 matching 9 bases. Germline V CDR1 and CDR2: SQVTM, ANQGSEA. Trimming removed 6 bases from V and 7 bases from J; junction bases left unmatched: 4. The CDR3 totals 12 residues. This CDR3 reads CSVGTGWNEQFF. CDR3 nucleotides: TGCAGCGTCGGGACAGGGTGGAATGAGCAGTTCTTC.

This clonotype has just a few counts. The chain links TRBV28 to TRBJ2-7; unclear D gene. Trimming left V 3 bases short and J 3 bases short, with 9 bases between. The CDR3 has 13 residues. The V gene's germline CDR1 is MDHEN and CDR2 SYDVKM. This CDR3 is CASSLDGFYEQYF. The CDR3 coding sequence is TGTGCCAGCAGTTTGGACGGTTTCTACGAGCAGTACTTC.

In the case of this clonotype: A much more abundant neighbour one base away suggests this may be a read error. The rearrangement uses TRBV5-5 and TRBJ2-7; D may be TRBD1 (5 bases). The CDR3 length is 15 residues. The V gene's germline CDR1 is SGHKS and CDR2 YYEKEE (reference sequence). The CDR3 loop is CASSSTATRTYERYF. DNA for the CDR3: TGTGCCAGCAGCTCGACAGCGACCCGGACCTACGAGCGGTACTTC.

The genes are TRBV6-1 and TRBJ1-4; D uncertain. CDR1 and CDR2 from the germline V gene are MNHNS and SASEGT. The CDR3 is made up of 13 amino acids. Trimming shortened V by 6 bases and J by 3 bases, and 8 bases separated the two germline ends. The CDR3 reads CASRPASNEKLFF. The DNA of the CDR3 is TGTGCCAGCAGACCGGCGTCTAATGAAAAACTGTTTTTT.

The rearrangement uses TRBV6-5 and TRBJ2-7, with 9 bases lining up with TRBD2. CDR1 MNHEY and CDR2 SVGAGI come from the germline V gene. The CDR3 consists of 16 residues. The trim removed 0 bases at V and 2 bases at J, leaving 5 bases unmatched. The CDR3 is CASSYSIAGATYEQYF. Written as DNA, the CDR3 is TGTGCCAGCAGTTACTCTATAGCGGGGGCGACCTACGAGCAGTACTTC.

This clonotype was picked up many times. The V call is TRBV10-3, the J call TRBJ2-1; 10 bases fit TRBD2. V shed 8 bases, J shed 7 bases, and the junction held 5 bases outside the gene matches. The CDR3 extends over 13 amino acids. CDR1 is ENHRY, CDR2 SYGVKD, per germline. Here the CDR3 DNA reads TGTGCCATCTCTAGCGGGAGATCTAATGAGCAGTTCTTC. It yields the protein CAISSGRSNEQFF.

This clonotype was observed a few times. The chain joins TRBV29-1 to TRBJ2-7; 7 bases line up with TRBD1. The germline CDR1 and CDR2 sequences are SQVTM and ANQGSEA. The CDR3 length is 14 residues. Trimming cost V 6 bases and J 4 bases; bases outside gene matches: 12. This chain's CDR3 is CSVARTGSGYEQYF. DNA for the CDR3: TGCAGCGTAGCCCGGACAGGTTCGGGTTACGAGCAGTACTTC.

This chain links TRBV20-1 with TRBJ2-2; 7 bases agree with TRBD2. Trimming at V came to 1 base and at J to 3 bases, leaving 8 bases not matched to a gene. The V gene's germline CDR1 is DFQATT and CDR2 SNEGSKA (reference sequence). This CDR3 region has 16 residues. CDR3 coding DNA: TGCAGTGCTAGAGGCTTGACTAGCCTAGACACCGGGGAGCTGTTTTTT. Translating gives CSARGLTSLDTGELFF.

There are a few counts of this clonotype. This sequence joins TRBV2 and TRBJ1-4; TRBD1 might be the D (5 bases). Germline assignment: CDR1 SNHLY and CDR2 FYNNEI. V shed 8 bases and J shed 8 bases, with 12 bases lying between them. The CDR3 consists of 12 residues. DNA for the CDR3: TGTGCCAGCCGATGGGGACGGGAAAAACTGTTTTTT. The encoded protein is CASRWGREKLFF.

V gene TRBV4-3 combines with J gene TRBJ1-4; D might be TRBD1 (5 bases). The CDR3 extends over 13 amino acids. V lost 1 base and J lost 8, with 8 bases in between. From germline, CDR1 is LGHNA and CDR2 YSLEER. The CDR3 DNA follows: TGCGCCAGCAGCCAAGCCCCAGGGGAAAAACTGTTTTTT. This sequence encodes CASSQAPGEKLFF.

This clonotype has a handful of counts. The chain is built from TRBV7-2 and TRBJ2-1; no clear D gene. This CDR3 is 12 amino acids long. Trimming took off 4 bases at V and 12 bases at J, with 13 bases between the two ends. Germline V gene sequence: CDR1 SGHTA, CDR2 FQGNSA. The CDR3 nucleotides read TGTGCCAGCAGCTCTCAGGTTTTGGCGCAGTTCTTC. Protein sequence: CASSSQVLAQFF.

The table lists this clonotype with a few counts. The chain recombines TRBV6-5 with TRBJ1-2; D is undetermined. The CDR3 has 17 amino acids. Deletions cut 0 bases from V and 9 bases from J, with 23 bases between. Per germline, CDR1 MNHEY and CDR2 SVGAGI. CDR3 sequence (DNA): TGTGCCAGCAGTTACTCTGTGGGCGGGGAAGTCGGGTATCGCTACACCTTC. Its protein product is CASSYSVGGEVGYRYTF.

The table lists this clonotype with a few counts. This chain links TRBV24-1 with TRBJ2-7; D unresolved. Deletions cut 4 bases from V and 3 bases from J, with 9 bases between. The CDR3 sequence is 13 residues long. Germline CDR1 KGHDR, CDR2 SFDVKD. The CDR3 DNA sequence: TGTGCCACCAGTGACCCGGGCCACTACGAGCAGTACTTC. Translated, it gives CATSDPGHYEQYF.

The table lists this clonotype with a few counts. This rearrangement joins TRBV7-9 to TRBJ2-5; 12 positions agree with TRBD2. The trim removed 5 bases at V and 5 bases at J, leaving 9 bases unmatched. Per the germline V gene, CDR1 is SEHNR and CDR2 is FQNEAQ (reference sequence). The CDR3 spans 16 residues. CDR3 coding DNA: TGTGCCAGCAGCACGACTAGCGGGAGCGCTTGGGAGACCCAGTACTTC. Translation gives CASSTTSGSAWETQYF.

The genes are TRBV20-1 and TRBJ2-5, with 9 bases lining up with TRBD2. The length of the CDR3 is 16 residues. The germline V gene has CDR1 DFQATT and CDR2 SNEGSKA (reference sequence). J lost 1 base, V lost 4 bases, and 10 bases had no gene match. CDR3 sequence: CSANPPGGRAQETQYF. CDR3 DNA sequence: TGCAGTGCTAACCCCCCGGGCGGGAGGGCCCAAGAGACCCAGTACTTC.